This section outlines one T cell receptor beta chain sequence together with its context. Its antigen is currently not known. No per-base quality is available; no much larger clone lies one base away. The data originate from a study of T cell repertoires in cytomegalovirus infection (dated by TCRdb to about 2019). Context from the whole study: Donor HLA type was relevant to the analysis, as public TCR beta signatures indicated carriage of CMV infection together with the matching HLA type.

What the authors observed across the whole study: Carriers of CMV infection plus the relevant HLA type were discriminated by the cumulative frequency of public TCR beta family members in the study cohort and in an independent roughly 370-donor cohort. The ex vivo response was dominated by HLA-C-restricted CMV-specific TCR beta clonotypes, which also provided the single most frequent clonotype in two of eight donors.

The sequencer listed for this sample is Illumina HiSeq 1500. The public reads were quality trimmed at Q25 with fastp and then assembled into clones with MiXCR by TCRdb, keeping productive beta chains. Each record represents a unique CDR3 protein, reported with the most common genes and DNA among its rows. The sample yields approximately 140,000 distinct CDR3 sequences; roughly 9% were counted once. About a tenth of the sample is taken by the ten largest. Taken from the germline V gene (reference sequence), the CDR1 and CDR2 loops are DFQATT and SNEGSKA. From the cysteine up to the phenylalanine, the CDR3 has a length of 13 residues. Of all the DNA, just the CDR3 is kept, 39 bases in frame from base 1. Trimming removed 0 bases from V and 4 bases from J, leaving 8 bases between the germline ends.

Input material: PBMCs. The clonotype comes from a human donor in good health (CMV status not recorded). Some clones in this sample may be carry-over from other donors' samples. The chain is encoded by TRBV20-1 joined to TRBJ2-3; a tentative D match to TRBD2 spans 6 bases. The CDR3 has the sequence CSAREEGPDTQYF. The DNA sequence reads TGCAGTGCTAGAGAGGAGGGTCCAGATACGCAGTATTTT.